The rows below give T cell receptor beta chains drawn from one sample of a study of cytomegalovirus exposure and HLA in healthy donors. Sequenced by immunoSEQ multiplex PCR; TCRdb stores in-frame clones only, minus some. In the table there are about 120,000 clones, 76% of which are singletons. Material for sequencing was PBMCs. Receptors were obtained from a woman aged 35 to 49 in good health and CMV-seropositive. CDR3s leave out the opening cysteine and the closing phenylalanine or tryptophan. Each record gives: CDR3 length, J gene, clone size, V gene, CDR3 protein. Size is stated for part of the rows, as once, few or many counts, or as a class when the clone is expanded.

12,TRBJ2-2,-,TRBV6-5,ASSYLGASGELF
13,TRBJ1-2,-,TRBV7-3,ASSYRPGQGYGYT
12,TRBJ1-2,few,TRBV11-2,ASSTLRGADGYT
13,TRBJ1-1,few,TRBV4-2,ASSQDSGRAVEAF
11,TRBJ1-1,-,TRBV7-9,ASSLGWGAEAF
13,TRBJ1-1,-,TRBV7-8,ASSSPHTANTEAF
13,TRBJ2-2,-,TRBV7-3,ASGPGQGNTGELF
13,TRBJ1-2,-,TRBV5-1,ASSLVPGGTYGYT
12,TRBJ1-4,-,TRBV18,ASSTGGQGEKLF
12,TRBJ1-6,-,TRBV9,ASSVGTGESPLH
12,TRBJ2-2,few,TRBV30,AWSAERLTGELF